One sample yielded the 8 T cell receptor beta chains listed below, sequenced in a study of blood T cell repertoires in COVID-19. Produced via immunoSEQ multiplex PCR; TCRdb's table is partial and in-frame only. This table holds over 90,000 clones, about 90% found once. The sample comprised peripheral blood. Receptors were obtained from a woman aged 50 to 60 with COVID-19, enrolled during active disease.

V gene TRBV27 combines with J gene TRBJ1-4; no clear D. Germline CDR1 reads MNHEY; CDR2 reads SMNVEV (reference sequence). The CDR3 is 15 residues long. V was shortened by 2 bases and J by 0 bases, with 7 bases between the two germline ends. The CDR3 bases are TGTGCCAGCAGTTTAGCCGGGGCAACTAATGAAAAACTGTTTTTT. Translated: CASSLAGATNEKLFF. The variable domain in full, with the rest retrieved from reference TRBV27 and TRBJ1-4, is EAQVTQNPRYLITVTGKKLTVTCSQNMNHEYMSWYRQDPGLGLRQIYYSMNVEVTDKGDVPEGYKVSRKEKRNFPLILESPSPNQTSLYFCASSLAGATNEKLFFGSGTQLSVL.

The V and J genes are TRBV7-2 and TRBJ2-7, with 12 nucleotides matching TRBD2. CDR3 length: 16 amino acids. The germline V gene encodes CDR1 SGHTA and CDR2 FQGNSA. V was pared by 5 bases and J by 6 bases, with 11 bases of the junction left unmatched. The CDR3 sequence: CASSKKGLAGSGEQYF. The CDR3 DNA reads as TGTGCCAGCAGCAAAAAAGGACTAGCGGGGTCGGGCGAGCAGTACTTC. Full variable domain (missing parts from reference TRBV7-2 and TRBJ2-7): GAGVSQSPSNKVTEKGKDVELRCDPISGHTALYWYRQSLGQGLEFLIYFQGNSAPDKSGLPSDRFSAERTGGSVSTLTIQRTQQEDSAVYLCASSKKGLAGSGEQYFGPGTRLTVT.

The chain couples TRBV27 to TRBJ2-5, with 8 nucleotides matching TRBD2. In germline, CDR1 is MNHEY, CDR2 SMNVEV (reference sequence). The CDR3 is 13 amino acids. The V gene end was trimmed by 6 bases and the J gene end by 4 bases; junction bases not matched to a gene: 4. This CDR3 reads CASRSGTRETQYF. For the CDR3, the DNA is TGTGCCAGCAGATCCGGGACTAGAGAGACCCAGTACTTC.

The J gene is TRBJ1-2, the V gene TRBV29-1, with D uncertain. The ends were cut back, 3 bases at V and 7 bases at J, with 12 bases in the middle. Per the germline V gene, CDR1 is SQVTM and CDR2 is ANQGSEA. The CDR3 runs 12 residues. CDR3 DNA sequence: TGCAGCGTTGACACCAGGAGGAGTGGCTACACCTTC. Protein: CSVDTRRSGYTF.

In this sample, this clone turned up many times. This rearrangement joins TRBV6-5 to TRBJ1-1, with D unresolved. Trimming pared 4 bases from V and 0 bases from J, leaving 9 bases between. Germline V gene lookup returns CDR1 MNHEY and CDR2 SVGAGI. The length of the CDR3 is 14 residues. The CDR3 DNA reads as TGTGCCAGCAGTTCCGGAGCCATGAACACTGAAGCTTTCTTT. It specifies CASSSGAMNTEAFF.

The chain recombines TRBV29-1 with TRBJ2-2, with D possibly TRBD2 on 6 matching bases. CDR1 is SQVTM and CDR2 is ANQGSEA in the germline V gene. The V and J ends lost 0 bases and 1 base respectively, with 12 bases between them. The CDR3 is 16 residues long. CDR3 in amino acids: CSVEDHRDLNTGELFF. The CDR3 region has the DNA TGCAGCGTTGAAGATCACCGGGACTTGAACACCGGGGAGCTGTTTTTT.

V usage is TRBV13 and J usage is TRBJ2-3; a weak D match, TRBD2 (6 bases). V was shortened by 8 bases and J by 4 bases, with 16 bases between the two germline ends. CDR3 length: 14 amino acids. Germline CDR1 is PRHDT and CDR2 is FYEKMQ (reference sequence). In nucleotides, the CDR3 is TGTGCCAGCGGAGCCGGAGGGTTGGCAGATACGCAGTATTTT. The encoded protein is CASGAGGLADTQYF.

The chain has TRBV5-4 and TRBJ2-1, with 11 nucleotides matching TRBD2. Germline V gene data show CDR1 as SGHNT and CDR2 as YYREEE (reference sequence). V gave up 7 bases and J gave up 3 bases; unmatched junction bases: 6. The CDR3 contains 15 residues. CDR3 amino acids: CASQAGTSGYNEQFF. The CDR3 nucleotides read TGTGCCAGCCAGGCCGGGACTAGCGGCTACAATGAGCAGTTCTTC. Complete variable domain (other parts from reference TRBV5-4 and TRBJ2-1): ETGVTQSPTHLIKTRGQQVTLRCSSQSGHNTVSWYQQALGQGPQFIFQYYREEENGRGNFPPRFSGLQFPNYSSELNVNALELDDSALYLCASQAGTSGYNEQFFGPGTRLTVL.